These 17 T cell receptor beta chains originate from one sample sequenced in a study of CD8 T cells in ankylosing spondylitis. TCRdb ran MiXCR on the 5' RACE reads and lists one entry per CDR3 protein. The sample lists 250,000 to 350,000 distinct CDR3 sequences, about a fifth occurring once. Sample: blood, either unsorted or a sorted T cell fraction (not recorded which). These receptor sequences come from a female donor with ankylosing spondylitis or in good health (not recorded which).

This clonotype came up many times. V and J are TRBV6-5 and TRBJ2-2; D perhaps matches TRBD2 (5 bases). Germline CDR1 reads MNHEY; CDR2 reads SVGAGI. Trimming shortened V by 7 bases and J by 2 bases, and 11 bases separated the two germline ends. This CDR3 contains 14 residues. Written as DNA, the CDR3 is TGTGCCAGCAAGGGCGGGCCCAACACCGGGGAGCTGTTTTTT. Translated, it gives CASKGGPNTGELFF.

In this sample, this clonotype turned up a few times. The rearrangement uses TRBV3-1 and TRBJ2-7, with 11 bases aligning to TRBD2. The CDR3 sequence is 19 residues long. Unmatched junction bases numbered 13, after V lost 3 bases and J lost 0 bases. Germline CDR1 LGHDT, CDR2 YNNKEL (reference sequence). This CDR3 is CASSHSGRALGPSSYEQYF. The CDR3 nucleotides read TGTGCCAGCAGCCATAGCGGGAGGGCCTTGGGCCCTAGCTCCTACGAGCAGTACTTC.

This clonotype was counted only a few times. This rearrangement joins TRBV5-6 to TRBJ2-5; perhaps TRBD2 as D (5 bases). Trimming removed 4 bases at V and 4 bases at J, with 11 bases between. This CDR3 contains 13 residues. Germline CDR1 reads SGHDT; CDR2 reads YYEEEE. CDR3 in DNA: TGTGCCAGCAGCGTCCTAGCAATAGAGACCCAGTACTTC. Translation gives CASSVLAIETQYF.

The V and J genes are TRBV20-1 and TRBJ2-2, with 14 nucleotides matching TRBD2. V lost 5 bases and J lost 2; bases outside the gene matches: 4. This CDR3 contains 16 residues. Looked up from germline, CDR1 is DFQATT and CDR2 is SNEGSKA (reference sequence). CDR3 residues: CSAPGLAGVNTGELFF. CDR3 DNA: TGCAGTGCTCCGGGACTAGCGGGAGTAAACACCGGGGAGCTGTTTTTT.

This chain links TRBV20-1 with TRBJ2-5, with no clear D. CDR1 is DFQATT and CDR2 is SNEGSKA in the germline V gene (reference sequence). V lost 1 base to trimming and J lost 4 bases, with 16 bases between them. The CDR3 covers 15 residues. The CDR3, as DNA: TGCAGTGCTAGAGGAATAGGCTCAGTTGGAGAGACCCAGTACTTC. Its translation is CSARGIGSVGETQYF.

This chain uses TRBV20-1 with TRBJ1-2; a weak D match, TRBD1 (5 bases). V lost 3 bases and J 7 bases, leaving 12 bases between the germline ends. The CDR3 extends over 12 amino acids. Germline loops: CDR1 DFQATT, CDR2 SNEGSKA (reference sequence). CDR3 protein: CSASSGGGGYTF. The CDR3, as DNA: TGCAGTGCTAGTTCGGGGGGAGGTGGCTACACCTTC.

This clonotype was observed a few times. The V call is TRBV29-1, the J call TRBJ1-1; D is unresolved. From germline, CDR1 is SQVTM and CDR2 ANQGSEA. V gave up 4 bases and J gave up 4 bases, with 1 base separating them. The CDR3 has 9 amino acids. The CDR3 DNA reads TGCAGCGTTGGCACTGAAGCTTTCTTT. Protein sequence: CSVGTEAFF.

Many counts were recorded for this clonotype. V gene TRBV5-6 combines with J gene TRBJ2-5; D unresolved. V lost 5 bases, J lost 1 base, and 9 bases lay in between. The germline gives CDR1 SGHDT, CDR2 YYEEEE. The CDR3 consists of 13 residues. The DNA of the CDR3 is TGTGCCAGCAGGTCCGGCCCCCAAGAGACCCAGTACTTC. It specifies CASRSGPQETQYF.

This clonotype was counted a few times. This chain uses TRBV2 with TRBJ2-7, with no clear D. The CDR3 extends over 11 amino acids. V lost 4 bases and J 5 bases, leaving 6 bases between the germline ends. Germline lookup yields CDR1 SNHLY and CDR2 FYNNEI. CDR3 bases: TGTGCCAGCAGTGGTTGGGACGAGCAGTACTTC. It specifies CASSGWDEQYF.

There are a few counts of this clonotype. The gene calls are TRBV12-3 or TRBV12-4 and TRBJ2-7; D is unclear. V was clipped by 1 base and J by 6 bases, with 10 bases between them. The CDR3 consists of 13 residues. The CDR3 sequence: CASSLVAEAEQYF. The CDR3 nucleotides are TGTGCCAGCAGTTTAGTGGCAGAAGCCGAGCAGTACTTC.

This clonotype was observed a few times. The chain links TRBV2 to TRBJ1-1; the match to TRBD1 covers 8 bases. The CDR3 runs 15 residues. Germline assignment: CDR1 SNHLY and CDR2 FYNNEI. V lost 6 bases, J lost 4 bases, and 10 bases stayed unmatched. This CDR3 is CASSDRGGGGTEAFF. CDR3 sequence (DNA): TGTGCCAGCAGCGACAGGGGAGGAGGCGGCACTGAAGCTTTCTTT. The variable domain in full, with the rest retrieved from reference TRBV2 and TRBJ1-1, is EPEVTQTPSHQVTQMGQEVILRCVPISNHLYFYWYRQILGQKVEFLVSFYNNEISEKSEIFDDQFSVERPDGSNFTLKIRSTKLEDSAMYFCASSDRGGGGTEAFFGQGTRLTVV.

Many counts were recorded for this clonotype. This chain links TRBV29-1 with TRBJ2-1; 7 bases align to TRBD1. The V gene's germline CDR1 is SQVTM and CDR2 ANQGSEA. Losses at the gene ends were 6 bases for V and 3 bases for J; bases not matched to a gene: 5. The CDR3 contains 13 residues. The CDR3 DNA follows: TGCAGCGTGGACCGGGACAGCTACAATGAGCAGTTCTTC. It encodes CSVDRDSYNEQFF.

This clonotype occurred once. The chain links TRBV2 to TRBJ1-5; D unresolved. Looked up from germline, CDR1 is SNHLY and CDR2 is FYNNEI. CDR3 size: 13 residues. V lost 6 bases and J lost 3, with 9 bases in between. Written as DNA, the CDR3 is TGTGCCAGCAGATCAGAGGTCAATCAGCCCCAGCATTTT. The encoded protein is CASRSEVNQPQHF.

This clonotype was counted a few times. The rearrangement uses TRBV10-3 and TRBJ2-7; no clear D. V was trimmed by 0 bases and J by 3 bases, leaving 15 bases between them. Germline values: CDR1 ENHRY, CDR2 SYGVKD. The CDR3 extends over 16 amino acids. CDR3 in amino acids: CAISESVGVLSYEQYF. The DNA of the CDR3 is TGTGCCATCAGTGAGTCCGTTGGTGTCTTGAGCTACGAGCAGTACTTC.

The chain is built from TRBV9 and TRBJ2-6; D is unclear. V lost 6 bases and J lost 4, with 11 bases in between. CDR3 length: 14 amino acids. Germline V lookup: CDR1 SGDLS, CDR2 YYNGEE. The CDR3 here is CASKANPGANVLTF. In DNA form, the CDR3 reads TGTGCCAGCAAGGCCAACCCCGGGGCCAACGTCCTGACTTTC.

This clonotype has ten or more counts. The chain carries TRBV29-1 and TRBJ2-1, with 7 bases matching TRBD1. The junction had 12 bases not matched to a gene; V was cut back by 6 bases and J by 7 bases. From germline, CDR1 is SQVTM and CDR2 ANQGSEA. The CDR3 length is 14 residues. This chain's CDR3 is CSVDEGGSGNEQFF. CDR3 DNA sequence: TGCAGCGTAGACGAAGGGGGCTCGGGAAATGAGCAGTTCTTC.

This chain joins TRBV5-1 and TRBJ2-7, with 7 bases aligning to TRBD1. The ends lost 0 bases at V and 3 bases at J; junction bases unmatched: 9. The germline V gene has CDR1 SGHRS and CDR2 YFSETQ. CDR3 size: 16 residues. CDR3 region: CASSLDPGTEVYEQYF. Here the CDR3 DNA reads TGCGCCAGCAGCTTGGACCCCGGGACAGAGGTCTACGAGCAGTACTTC.